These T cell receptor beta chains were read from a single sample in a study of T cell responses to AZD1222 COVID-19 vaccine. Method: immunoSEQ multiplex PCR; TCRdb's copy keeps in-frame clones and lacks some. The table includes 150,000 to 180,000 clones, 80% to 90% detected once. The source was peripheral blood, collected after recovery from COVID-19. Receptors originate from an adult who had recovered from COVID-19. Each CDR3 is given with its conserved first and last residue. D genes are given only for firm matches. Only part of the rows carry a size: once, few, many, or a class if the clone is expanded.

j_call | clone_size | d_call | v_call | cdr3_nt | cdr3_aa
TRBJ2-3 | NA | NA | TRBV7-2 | TGTGCCAGCAGCTCAACGGGAGCAGTCACAGATACGCAGTATTTT | CASSSTGAVTDTQYF
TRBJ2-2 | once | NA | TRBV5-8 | TGTGCCAGCAGCCCCCGTAGGGAGCTGTTTTTT | CASSPRRELFF
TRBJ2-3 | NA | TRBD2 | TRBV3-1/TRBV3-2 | TGTGCCAGCAGCCTAGCGGGAGGTCTTGATACGCAGTATTTT | CASSLAGGLDTQYF
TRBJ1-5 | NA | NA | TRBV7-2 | TGTGCCAGCAGCTTAGGGGTGGATCAGCCCCAGCATTTT | CASSLGVDQPQHF
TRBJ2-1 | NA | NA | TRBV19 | TGTGCCAGTAGTATGGATGGGTTCTCCTACAATGAGCAGTTCTTC | CASSMDGFSYNEQFF
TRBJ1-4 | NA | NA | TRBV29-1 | TGCAGCGTTGTGGGTGGGGCAAGCGGTGAAAAACTGTTTTTT | CSVVGGASGEKLFF
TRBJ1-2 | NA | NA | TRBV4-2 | TGTGCCAGCAGCCTCAGAGACTCTAACTATGGCTACACCTTC | CASSLRDSNYGYTF
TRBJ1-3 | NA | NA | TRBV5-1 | TGCGCCAGCAGCTTGGGAGAGAGCTCTGGAAACACCATATATTTT | CASSLGESSGNTIYF
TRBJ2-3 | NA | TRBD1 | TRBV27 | TGTGCCAGCAGTTTAAGGGGACAGGTCACAGATACGCAGTATTTT | CASSLRGQVTDTQYF
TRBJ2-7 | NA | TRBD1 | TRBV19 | TGTGCCAGTAGTGGAACCGGGACAGGGATACGCTCCGAGCAGTACTTC | CASSGTGTGIRSEQYF
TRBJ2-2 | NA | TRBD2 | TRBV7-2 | TGTGCCAGCAGACCCACTAGCGGGGGGGCGAACACCGGGGAGCTGTTTTTT | CASRPTSGGANTGELFF
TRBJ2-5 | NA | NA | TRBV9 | TGTGCCAGCAGCCCCAGGCAGGCCTCTTCAGAGACCCAGTACTTC | CASSPRQASSETQYF
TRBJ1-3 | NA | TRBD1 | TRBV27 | TGTGCCAGCAGTTTGTATGGTGGACAGGGGGCGTCTGGAAACACCATATATTTT | CASSLYGGQGASGNTIYF
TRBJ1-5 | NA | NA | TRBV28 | TGTGCCAGCAGTTGGGGCGCCAATCAGCCCCAGCATTTT | CASSWGANQPQHF
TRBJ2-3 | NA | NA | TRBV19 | TGTGCCAGTAGTGTTCAGGGGAAGGAGACAGATACGCAGTATTTT | CASSVQGKETDTQYF
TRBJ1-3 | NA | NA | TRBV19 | TGTGCCAGTAGTGGCGGGTGGGCACACGAAAACACCATATATTTT | CASSGGWAHENTIYF
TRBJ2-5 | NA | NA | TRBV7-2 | TGTGCCAGCAGCCTCAGAGGGAAAGAGACCCAGTACTTC | CASSLRGKETQYF
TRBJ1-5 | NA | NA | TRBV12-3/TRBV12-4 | TGTGCCAGCAGTTTCGGGGGTGTACAGCCCCAGCATTTT | CASSFGGVQPQHF
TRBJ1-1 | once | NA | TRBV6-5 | TGTGCCAGCAGTTTGGGGACCTGGAACACTGAAGCTTTCTTT | CASSLGTWNTEAFF
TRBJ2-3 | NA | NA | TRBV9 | TGTGCCAGCAGCGTTACAGGCCGAACAGATACGCAGTATTTT | CASSVTGRTDTQYF
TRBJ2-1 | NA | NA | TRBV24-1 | TGTGCCACCAGTATCAGCAGCGCCGTTCAGTTCTTC | CATSISSAVQFF
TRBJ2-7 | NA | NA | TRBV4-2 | TGTGCCAGCAGCCAGGCTCGACAGCCATCCTACGAGCAGTACTTC | CASSQARQPSYEQYF
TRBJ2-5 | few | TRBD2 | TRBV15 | TGTGCCACCAGTATTAAAGCGGGGGGAGGTGAGACCCAGTACTTC | CATSIKAGGGETQYF
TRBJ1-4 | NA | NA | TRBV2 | TGTGCCAGCAGTCGAGTAGGGGGGCTCAATGAAAAACTGTTTTTT | CASSRVGGLNEKLFF
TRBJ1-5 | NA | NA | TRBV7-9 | TGTGCCAGCAGCCAGGGACAAAATCAGCCCCAGCATTTT | CASSQGQNQPQHF
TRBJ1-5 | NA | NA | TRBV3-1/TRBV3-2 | TGTGCCAGCAGCCGGTCCGGAGGAGGGCCCAATCAGCCCCAGCATTTT | CASSRSGGGPNQPQHF
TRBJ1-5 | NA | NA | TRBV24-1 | TGTGCCACCAGTGAACTGGACTCAAATCAGCCCCAGCATTTT | CATSELDSNQPQHF
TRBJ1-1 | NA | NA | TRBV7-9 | TGTGCCAGCAGTCCGCAGGGCTCTGAAGCTTTCTTT | CASSPQGSEAFF
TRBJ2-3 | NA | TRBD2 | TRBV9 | TGTGCCAGCAGCGTAGTAACTAGCGGGGGTTATACGCAGTATTTT | CASSVVTSGGYTQYF
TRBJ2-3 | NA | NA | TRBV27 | TGTGCCAGCAGTTTAGTGCAGGCAGATACGCAGTATTTT | CASSLVQADTQYF
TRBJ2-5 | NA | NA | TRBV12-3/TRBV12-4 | TGTGCCAGCAGAATAGATAACCAAGAGACCCAGTACTTC | CASRIDNQETQYF
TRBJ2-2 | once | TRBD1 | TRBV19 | TGTGCCAGTAGCCCGGGACAGGGGATAGGCGGGGAGCTGTTTTTT | CASSPGQGIGGELFF
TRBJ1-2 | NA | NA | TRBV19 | TGTGCCAGTAGTATCGCGAACCCGGGCCGGTCTCGTGGCTACACCTTC | CASSIANPGRSRGYTF
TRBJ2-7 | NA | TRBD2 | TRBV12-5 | TGTGCTAGTGGGACTAGCGGCACCTACGAGCAGTACTTC | CASGTSGTYEQYF
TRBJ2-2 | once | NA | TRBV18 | TGTGCCAGCTCACCATTAAACACCGGGGAGCTGTTTTTT | CASSPLNTGELFF
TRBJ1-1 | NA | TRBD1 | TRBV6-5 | TGTGCAGCAAGGGGGCAGGCGGACGCTGAAGCTTTCTTT | CAARGQADAEAFF
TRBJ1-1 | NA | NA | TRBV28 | TGTGCCAGCAGTTTCGTTAGAGGGGCTGAAGCTTTCTTT | CASSFVRGAEAFF